These 20 T cell receptor beta chains came from one sample sequenced in a study of beta chain features in type 1 diabetes. Since all of the isolated RNA was reverse transcribed, expressed TCRB transcripts were what got sequenced. The protocol was immunoSEQ multiplex PCR, while the TCRdb copy is restricted to in-frame clones and leaves out a portion. Among roughly 450,000 clones listed, about 15% were seen once. Sequencing was carried out using naive CD4+ T cells from blood. The receptor set was obtained from a man aged 25 to 45 in good health.

This clone was found a few times. This sequence joins TRBV13 and TRBJ2-7, with D perhaps given as TRBD1 or TRBD2 (7 bases each). The CDR3 loop spans 17 amino acids. V gave up 1 base and J gave up 3 bases, with 19 bases separating them. Germline CDR1 and CDR2: PRHDT and FYEKMQ (reference sequence). CDR3 DNA: TGTGCCAGCAGCTTAGATCGCCCAGGGGGGGAAAACTACGAGCAGTACTTC. Translation gives CASSLDRPGGENYEQYF.

This chain connects TRBV7-3 to TRBJ2-3, with TRBD2 matching 11 bases. The length of the CDR3 is 15 residues. Germline trimming cut 2 bases from V and 12 bases from J; bases unmatched to any gene: 10. Germline V CDR1 and CDR2: SGHTA, FQGTGA. CDR3 sequence (DNA): TGTGCCAGCAGCTTAGGGACTAGCGGTATGGTGACACAGTATTTT. Translating it yields CASSLGTSGMVTQYF.

This clone was observed a handful of times. J is TRBJ2-7 and V is TRBV9, with D uncertain. The germline V gene encodes CDR1 SGDLS and CDR2 YYNGEE. Deletions cut 0 bases from V and 4 bases from J, with 14 bases between. The CDR3 has 15 amino acids. CDR3 DNA: TGTGCCAGCAGCGTAGGGGCAGCCTCCCCTTACGAGCAGTACTTC. It yields the protein CASSVGAASPYEQYF.

This clone was seen a few times. This sequence joins TRBV6-1 and TRBJ2-7; D gene uncertain. The ends were cut back, 1 base at V and 3 bases at J, with 13 bases in the middle. The CDR3 loop spans 15 amino acids. The germline V gene encodes CDR1 MNHNS and CDR2 SASEGT. The CDR3 protein is CASSEVLAEIYEQYF. CDR3 DNA: TGTGCCAGCAGTGAAGTTTTAGCAGAAATCTACGAGCAGTACTTC.

The CDR3 loop is CASSHGLAGGETQYF. CDR3 DNA sequence: TGTGCCAGCAGCCATGGACTAGCGGGAGGGGAGACCCAGTACTTC. The V call is TRBV13, the J call TRBJ2-5; 15 bases match TRBD2. The germline V gene encodes CDR1 PRHDT and CDR2 FYEKMQ (reference sequence). V lost 5 bases and J lost 5; bases outside the gene matches: 3. CDR3 length: 15 residues.

The chain carries TRBV5-1 and TRBJ1-1; D remains ambiguous. Germline assignment: CDR1 SGHRS and CDR2 YFSETQ. The CDR3 has 13 residues. V lost 0 bases and J lost 8, with 11 bases in between. The CDR3 DNA reads as TGCGCCAGCAGCTTGGCCGCAGGCAGAGAAGCTTTCTTT. Translation gives CASSLAAGREAFF. Filled out from reference TRBV5-1 and TRBJ1-1, the complete variable domain reads KAGVTQTPRYLIKTRGQQVTLSCSPISGHRSVSWYQQTPGQGLQFLFEYFSETQRNKGNFPGRFSGRQFSNSRSEMNVSTLELGDSALYLCASSLAAGREAFFGQGTRLTVV.

The CDR3 nucleotides read TGTGCCAGCAGTTTACCCCAGGGCGACTATGGCTACACCTTC. Amino acids: CASSLPQGDYGYTF. V is TRBV28 and J is TRBJ1-2; weak D call: TRBD1 (5 bases). Trimming took off 2 bases at V and 3 bases at J, with 10 bases between the two ends. The CDR3 runs 14 residues. Germline lookup yields CDR1 MDHEN and CDR2 SYDVKM.

There are a few counts of this clone. This chain joins TRBV7-3 and TRBJ2-3; perhaps TRBD2 as D (6 bases). The CDR3 length is 14 residues. V dropped 5 bases and J dropped 2 bases, with 11 bases sitting between them. The germline CDR1 and CDR2 sequences are SGHTA and FQGTGA. The CDR3 region is CASSTGLTTDTQYF. The CDR3 DNA sequence: TGTGCCAGCAGCACGGGACTGACCACAGATACGCAGTATTTT.

In this sample, this clone turned up a few times. The V call is TRBV30, the J call TRBJ2-1, with 7 nucleotides matching TRBD1. Germline CDR1 GTSNPN, CDR2 SVGIG (reference sequence). Germline trimming cut 5 bases from V and 5 bases from J; bases unmatched to any gene: 15. This CDR3 comprises 16 residues. The CDR3 bases are TGTGCCTGGGGCATGACAGGGAAGAGGGGTAACAATGAGCAGTTCTTC. Its translation is CAWGMTGKRGNNEQFF.

The chain recombines TRBV4-3 with TRBJ1-2; TRBD1 aligns across 7 bases. V trimming: 6 bases; J trimming: 8 bases; junction bases outside the gene matches: 12. Germline-derived CDR1 and CDR2 are LGHNA and YSLEER. The CDR3 consists of 14 residues. CDR3 loop: CASRSDRLPAGYTF. CDR3 sequence (DNA): TGCGCCAGCAGATCGGACAGGCTCCCGGCAGGCTACACCTTC.

This sequence joins TRBV10-3 and TRBJ2-1; D ambiguous. Per the germline V gene, CDR1 is ENHRY and CDR2 is SYGVKD. The CDR3 is 14 residues long. Trimming left V 11 bases short and J 9 bases short, with 23 bases between. This chain's CDR3 is CASRVLPNLGEQFF. Here the CDR3 DNA reads TGTGCCTCCCGGGTACTCCCTAATTTGGGTGAGCAGTTCTTC.

This clone was seen a few times. This chain connects TRBV7-3 to TRBJ2-2; D is uncertain. V was shortened by 0 bases and J by 6 bases, with 8 bases between the two germline ends. Germline CDR1 SGHTA, CDR2 FQGTGA. The length of the CDR3 is 14 residues. In DNA form, the CDR3 reads TGTGCCAGCAGCTTAACTGGTCAGTCCGGGGAGCTGTTTTTT. Its translation is CASSLTGQSGELFF.

This clone was seen more than once but under ten times. The rearrangement joins TRBV18 to TRBJ2-5, with 9 bases lining up with TRBD1. This CDR3 comprises 15 residues. The germline V gene encodes CDR1 KGHSH and CDR2 LQKENI. With 0 bases clipped from V and 6 bases from J, the junction kept 5 bases outside the gene matches. The CDR3 region is CASSPPQGADKTQYF. For the CDR3, the DNA is TGTGCCAGCTCACCACCACAGGGGGCGGATAAGACCCAGTACTTC.

This clone has a handful of counts. The V gene is TRBV5-6, the J gene TRBJ2-2; no clear D. V lost 0 bases and J lost 7, with 7 bases in between. Germline CDR1 and CDR2: SGHDT and YYEEEE. CDR3 length: 13 residues. The CDR3 DNA reads as TGTGCCAGCAGCTTGGAGGGATTCGGGGAGCTGTTTTTT. This translates into CASSLEGFGELFF.

The V and J genes are TRBV9 and TRBJ1-2; D possibly corresponds to TRBD1 (5 bases). Germline-derived CDR1 and CDR2 are SGDLS and YYNGEE. Trimming pared 0 bases from V and 4 bases from J, leaving 7 bases between. This CDR3 contains 13 residues. CDR3 DNA sequence: TGTGCCAGCAGCGTAGGACAGAGCTATGGCTACACCTTC. Translation: CASSVGQSYGYTF.

V usage is TRBV15 and J usage is TRBJ2-7; 13 nucleotides match TRBD2. CDR3 length equals 15 residues. V was clipped by 5 bases and J by 5 bases; unmatched bases: 6. In germline, CDR1 is LNHNV, CDR2 YYDKDF (reference sequence). The CDR3: CATSRRTSGGDEQYF. The CDR3 bases are TGTGCCACCAGCCGGCGGACTAGCGGGGGCGACGAGCAGTACTTC.

This chain links TRBV11-2 with TRBJ2-3; D is undetermined. There are 15 residues in the CDR3. Per the germline V gene, CDR1 is SGHAT and CDR2 is FQNNGV. Trimming removed 5 bases from V and 1 base from J, with 13 bases in between. CDR3 residues: CASSPQIRGTDTQYF. In nucleotides, the CDR3 is TGTGCCAGCAGCCCCCAAATACGTGGCACAGATACGCAGTATTTT.

V gene TRBV23-1 combines with J gene TRBJ2-2; no firm D call. TRBV23-1 is an ORF, with its function uncertain. V was clipped by 0 bases and J by 1 base, with 6 bases between them. This CDR3 comprises 15 residues. CDR3 DNA: TGCGCCAGCAGTCAATCGATCCGGAACACCGGGGAGCTGTTTTTT. Protein sequence: CASSQSIRNTGELFF.

In this sample, this clone turned up a few times. The DNA for the CDR3 is TGTGCCAGCAGCGTAGGGGACAGCCATCCCAGATCACCCCTCCACTTT. It codes for CASSVGDSHPRSPLHF. The J gene is TRBJ1-6, the V gene TRBV9, with 7 bases aligning to TRBD1. The germline CDR1 and CDR2 sequences are SGDLS and YYNGEE. V lost 0 bases, J lost 10 bases, and 10 bases stayed unmatched. The CDR3 is 16 residues long.

The J gene is TRBJ2-7, the V gene TRBV6-1; 9 bases agree with TRBD1. The junction had 6 bases not matched to a gene; V was cut back by 8 bases and J by 4 bases. The CDR3 spans 13 residues. Germline V CDR1 and CDR2: MNHNS, SASEGT. The CDR3 spells CASGGTGKYEQYF. CDR3 sequence (DNA): TGTGCCAGCGGGGGGACAGGGAAATACGAGCAGTACTTC.